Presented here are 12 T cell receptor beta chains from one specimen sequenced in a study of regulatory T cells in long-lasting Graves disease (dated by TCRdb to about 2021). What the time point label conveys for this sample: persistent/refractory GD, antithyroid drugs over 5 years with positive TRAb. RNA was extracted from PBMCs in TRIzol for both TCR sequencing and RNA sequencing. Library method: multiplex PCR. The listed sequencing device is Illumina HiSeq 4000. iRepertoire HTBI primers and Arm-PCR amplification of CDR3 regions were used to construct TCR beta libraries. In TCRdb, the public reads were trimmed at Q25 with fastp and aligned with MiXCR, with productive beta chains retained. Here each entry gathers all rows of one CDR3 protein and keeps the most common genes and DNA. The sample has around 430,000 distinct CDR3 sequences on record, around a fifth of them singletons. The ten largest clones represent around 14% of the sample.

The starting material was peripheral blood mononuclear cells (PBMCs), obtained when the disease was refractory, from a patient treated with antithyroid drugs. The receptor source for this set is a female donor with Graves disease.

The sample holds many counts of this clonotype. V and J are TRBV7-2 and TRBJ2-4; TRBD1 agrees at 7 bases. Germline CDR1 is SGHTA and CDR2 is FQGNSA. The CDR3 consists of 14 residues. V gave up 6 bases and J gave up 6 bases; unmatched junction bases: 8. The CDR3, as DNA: TGTGCCAGCAGTTCCAAGGGGGCCGGAAACATTCAGTACTTC. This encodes CASSSKGAGNIQYF.

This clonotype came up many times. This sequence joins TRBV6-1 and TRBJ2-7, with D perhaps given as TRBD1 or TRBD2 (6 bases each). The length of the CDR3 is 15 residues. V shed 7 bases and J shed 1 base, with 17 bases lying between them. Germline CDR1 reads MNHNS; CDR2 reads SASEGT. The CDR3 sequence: CASTTEGGTSYEQYF. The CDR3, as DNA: TGTGCCAGCACCACCGAGGGGGGTACGTCCTACGAGCAGTACTTC.

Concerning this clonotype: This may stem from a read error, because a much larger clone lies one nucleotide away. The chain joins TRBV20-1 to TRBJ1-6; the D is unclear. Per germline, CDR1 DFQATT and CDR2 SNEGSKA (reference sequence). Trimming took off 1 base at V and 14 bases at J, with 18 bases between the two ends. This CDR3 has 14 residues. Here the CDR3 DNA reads TGCAGTGCTAGAGGAACCGGCCGCCTCTTCACCCTCCACTTT. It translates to CSARGTGRLFTLHF.

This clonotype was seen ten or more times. CDR3 DNA sequence: TGTGCCACCAGGGGAGAGACGGGTTACGAGCAGTACTTC. Translation gives CATRGETGYEQYF. The gene calls are TRBV24-1 and TRBJ2-7, with a weak D call TRBD2 (5 bases). This CDR3 has 13 amino acids. The germline V and J ends were trimmed by 7 bases and 4 bases, with 13 bases remaining between them. Germline V CDR1 and CDR2: KGHDR, SFDVKD.

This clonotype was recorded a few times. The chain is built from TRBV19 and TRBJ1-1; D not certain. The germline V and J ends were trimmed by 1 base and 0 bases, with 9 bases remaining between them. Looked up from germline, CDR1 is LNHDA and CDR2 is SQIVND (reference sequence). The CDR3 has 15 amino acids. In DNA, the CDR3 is TGTGCCAGTAGTATAGGGGCAGGCCTGAACACTGAAGCTTTCTTT. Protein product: CASSIGAGLNTEAFF.

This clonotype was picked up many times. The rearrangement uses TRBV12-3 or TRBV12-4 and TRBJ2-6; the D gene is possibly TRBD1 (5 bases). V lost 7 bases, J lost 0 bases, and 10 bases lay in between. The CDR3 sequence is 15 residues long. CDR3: CASNPGSSGANVLTF. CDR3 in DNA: TGTGCCAGCAATCCAGGGTCCTCTGGGGCCAACGTCCTGACTTTC.

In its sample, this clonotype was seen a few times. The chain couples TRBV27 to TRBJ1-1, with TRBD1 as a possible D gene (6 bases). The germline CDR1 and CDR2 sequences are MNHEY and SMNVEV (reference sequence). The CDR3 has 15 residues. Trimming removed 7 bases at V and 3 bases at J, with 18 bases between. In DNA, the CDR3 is TGTGCCAGCAAACTATTAGGGGGTGGAGACACTGAAGCTTTCTTT. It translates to CASKLLGGGDTEAFF.

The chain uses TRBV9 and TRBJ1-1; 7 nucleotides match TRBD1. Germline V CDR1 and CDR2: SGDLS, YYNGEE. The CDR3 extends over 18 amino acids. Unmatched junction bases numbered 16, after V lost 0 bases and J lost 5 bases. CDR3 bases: TGTGCCAGCAGCGTAGTTCAAAGCCTTACAGGGGCGGTTACTGAAGCTTTCTTT. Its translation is CASSVVQSLTGAVTEAFF.

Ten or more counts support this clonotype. DNA for the CDR3: TGTGCCAGCAGTAGTCTAGCGTTCCACGAGCAGTACTTC. Encoded protein: CASSSLAFHEQYF. This chain uses TRBV28 with TRBJ2-7; TRBD2 might be the D (6 bases). The V end was cut by 5 bases, the J end by 5 bases, with 13 bases between. This CDR3 is built from 13 residues. Looked up from germline, CDR1 is MDHEN and CDR2 is SYDVKM.

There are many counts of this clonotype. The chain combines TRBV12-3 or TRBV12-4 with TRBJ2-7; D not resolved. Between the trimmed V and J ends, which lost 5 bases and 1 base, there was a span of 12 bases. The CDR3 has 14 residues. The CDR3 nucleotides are TGTGCCAGCAGTGATAGCACCCGATCCTACGAGCAGTACTTC. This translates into CASSDSTRSYEQYF.

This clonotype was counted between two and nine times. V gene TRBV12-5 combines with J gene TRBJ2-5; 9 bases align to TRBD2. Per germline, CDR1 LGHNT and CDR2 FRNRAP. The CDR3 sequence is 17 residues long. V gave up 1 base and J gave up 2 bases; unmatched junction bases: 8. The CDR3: CASGLAASGANQETQYF. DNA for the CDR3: TGTGCTAGTGGTTTGGCAGCTAGCGGGGCTAATCAAGAGACCCAGTACTTC.

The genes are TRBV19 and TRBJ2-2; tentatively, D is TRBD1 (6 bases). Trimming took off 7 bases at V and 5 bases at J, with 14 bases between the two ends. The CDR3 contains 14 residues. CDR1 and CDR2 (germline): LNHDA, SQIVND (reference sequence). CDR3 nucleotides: TGTGCCAGTATTCCGGGACAACTAACCGGGGAGCTGTTTTTT. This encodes CASIPGQLTGELFF.